The source of this T cell receptor (beta chain) is a study of a mutant IDH1 vaccine in newly diagnosed glioma (dated by TCRdb to about 2021). For the study in its entirety: Vaccination was initiated 4-6 weeks after radiotherapy alone, or concurrently with temozolomide cycles in the chemotherapy-containing groups. Of the 32 patients who were treated, 62.5% were male and about 40% were female, and the mean age was about 40 years. Before enrollment, most patients had been given radiochemotherapy with temozolomide as standard therapy, while the rest had received either radiotherapy alone or temozolomide alone. Visit V12 was the week-35 safety follow-up and visit V13 was the week-47 end of study. Peripheral blood was drawn at six visits: V03 (baseline), V05, V07, V10, V12 and V13. For exploratory analyses, about 25 treated patients had longitudinal TCRB deep sequencing done wherever samples were available.

As concerns this clone: There is no known antigen for this receptor. There are no base qualities to consult, and no much larger clone falls within one base.

Findings and caveats that apply to the study as a whole: No apparent relationship was observed between pseudoprogression and alterations in the top peripheral T cell clonotypes detected by TCRB sequencing. The authors stated that sample limitations prevented analyses of patient blood samples from being reproduced. Immune responses induced by the vaccine were seen in approximately 93% of patients across multiple MHC alleles. Availability determined which PBMC samples were chosen for TCRB deep sequencing.

Receptors were amplified or captured by the immunoSEQ multiplex PCR assay. Rearranged TCR beta chain sequences were amplified using the hsTCRB Kit according to the manufacturer's protocol. An Illumina MiSeq was used to sequence the TCRB libraries. The study's processing was this. The proprietary platform of the kit vendor was used for demultiplexing, trimming and gene mapping. This is the immuneACCESS table as TCRdb keeps it, with only in-frame sequences that have V and J called. A part of the clones is gone; compared with another copy, unresolved V genes explain less than half, and the rest is unexplained. From that table come the V and J calls and clone size; the DNA was used to work out D and trimming. In all, the sample holds approximately 100,000 clones, and around nine tenths of those were seen once. 0.6% to 0.95% of the sample is taken by the ten largest. The CDR3 numbers 13 residues from cysteine through phenylalanine. The sequence is cut down to CDR3 DNA, 39 bases in frame from base 1. CDR1 GTSNPN and CDR2 SVGIG were looked up in the germline V gene (reference sequence). V is shortened by 4 bases, J by 0 bases, and the region joining them spans 7 bases.

This sample's time point label indicates: week 47, end of study. Every vaccine dose consisted of 300 ug of a 20-mer mutant IDH1 peptide in Montanide, administered subcutaneously together with topical imiquimod. Patients received eight vaccinations in weeks 1, 3, 5, 7, 11, 15, 19 and 23, corresponding to visits V03 through V10. All donors had newly diagnosed IDH1-mutant astrocytomas of WHO grade 3 or 4 that showed loss of nuclear ATRX. The samples were drawn from NOA16, a multicentre, single-arm, open-label phase I trial in Germany that tested a mutant IDH1 peptide vaccine in humans for the first time. Genomic DNA for TCRB sequencing was extracted from EDTA blood using the DNeasy Blood and Tissue Kit.

Sequencing used PBMCs, obtained from a glioma patient whose treatment included an IDH1 peptide vaccine. This TCR came from a woman aged 45-65 years with glioma. The sequence links TRBV30 to TRBJ1-5, with the D gene not confidently named. Read as DNA, the sequence is TGTGCCTGGAACCCGAGTAGCAATCAGCCCCAGCATTTT. This encodes CAWNPSSNQPQHF.